The source of this T cell receptor (beta chain) is a study of blood T cells in healthy people across ages. V lost 5 bases, J lost 10 bases, and 11 bases lay in between. The germline V gene has CDR1 DFQATT and CDR2 SNEGSKA (reference sequence). The CDR3 runs 10 residues. Next came a second PCR, run for about 6 to 12 cycles, which used a sample-barcoded 5' primer along with a J-beta primer mix. TCRdb called the 5' RACE reads again in MiXCR, with one record for every CDR3 protein. The sample lists under 850,000 distinct CDR3 sequences, around 36% occurring once. The source is a man between 18 and 29 years old in good health. The genes are TRBV20-1 and TRBJ1-1; no clear D. The sample was blood. CDR3 sequence (DNA): TGCAGTGCTCCCTCGGGCTTAGCTTTCTTT. Amino acid sequence: CSAPSGLAFF.